The T cell receptor (beta chain) described here comes from a study of human T cells and chemical hapten exposure. Study results and caveats: TCRs exceeding a frequency of 1 in 1000 stayed unchanged under DPC sensitization.

Time point indicated: healthy volunteer bleed at 2 weeks. The authors extracted total RNA from unfractionated whole blood. This CDR3 region has 16 residues. Germline V lookup: CDR1 ENHRY, CDR2 SYGVKD. Unmatched junction bases numbered 3, after V lost 0 bases and J lost 4 bases. This clonotype appeared many times. Its antigen remains unidentified. TCRdb fed the RACE reads into MiXCR, producing one record per CDR3 protein. The sample includes more than 70,000 distinct CDR3 sequences, about 8.8% seen only once; the top ten take approximately 2.9%. The clonotype comes from a female donor in good health. Some clones in this sample may be carry-over from other donors' samples. V gene TRBV10-3 combines with J gene TRBJ2-6; 7 bases line up with TRBD1. Material for sequencing was whole blood. The CDR3 region is CAISESSGQGANVLTF. The CDR3 DNA sequence: TGTGCCATCAGTGAGTCTTCGGGACAGGGGGCCAACGTCCTGACTTTC.